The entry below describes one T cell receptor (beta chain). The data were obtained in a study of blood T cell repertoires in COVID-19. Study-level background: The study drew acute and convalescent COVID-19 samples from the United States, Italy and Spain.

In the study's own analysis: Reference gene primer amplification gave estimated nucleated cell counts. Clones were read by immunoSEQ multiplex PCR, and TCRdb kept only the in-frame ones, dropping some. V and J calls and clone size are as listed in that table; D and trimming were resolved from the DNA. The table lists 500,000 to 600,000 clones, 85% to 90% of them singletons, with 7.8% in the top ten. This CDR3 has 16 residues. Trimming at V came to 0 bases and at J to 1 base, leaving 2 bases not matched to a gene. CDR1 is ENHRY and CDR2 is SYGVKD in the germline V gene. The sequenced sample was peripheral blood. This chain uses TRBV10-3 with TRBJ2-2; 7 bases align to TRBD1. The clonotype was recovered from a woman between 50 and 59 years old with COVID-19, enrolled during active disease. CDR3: CAISESWTGNTGELFF. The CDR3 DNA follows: TGTGCCATCAGTGAGTCTTGGACAGGGAACACCGGGGAGCTGTTTTTT.